This TCR beta chain was profiled in a study of T cell changes during pregnancy in multiple sclerosis (dated by TCRdb to 2018 to 2020). Context from the whole study: The study looked at changes in the T cell repertoire across pregnancy in women with multiple sclerosis.

Library generation was performed with the immunoSEQ multiplex PCR assay. TCRdb re-hosts the immuneACCESS table, in-frame sequences only. Its copies lack some clones; in the studies checked, an unresolved V gene accounts for under half of them, and the cause for the rest is not known. For this sample the table gives 40,000 to 50,000 clones, of which 94% were detected only once. Jointly, the top ten make up under 0.55% of the sample. At the junction V is shortened by 2 bases and J by 0 bases; bases outside the gene matches: 7. The CDR3 runs 17 amino acids, cysteine and phenylalanine included. Just CDR3 DNA is preserved here, 51 bases in frame from base 1. CDR1 and CDR2 are drawn from the germline V gene: MGHDK, SYGVNS. This clone was recorded only once. Its antigen is still unknown. No much larger clone is present one base from it, and per-base qualities are unavailable.

The sequence is built from TRBV25-1 and TRBJ1-3; a stretch of 7 junction bases matches TRBD1. The sequenced sample was CD4+ T cells from peripheral blood mononuclear cells, obtained in the first trimester of pregnancy. This TCR was sampled from a female donor with multiple sclerosis, enrolled in a pregnancy study. CDR3 protein: CASSEGGQLHSGNTIYF. The nucleotide sequence is TGTGCCAGCAGTGAAGGGGGACAGCTTCACTCTGGAAACACCATATATTTT. The entire variable domain, with the stretches around the CDR3 drawn from the reference TRBV25-1 and TRBJ1-3 proteins, is EADIYQTPRYLVIGTGKKITLECSQTMGHDKMYWYQQDPGMELHLIHYSYGVNSTEKGDLSSESTVSRIRTEHFPLTLESARPSHTSQYLCASSEGGQLHSGNTIYFGEGSWLTVV.